These 8 T cell receptor beta chains share one sample of origin, sequenced in a study of CD8 T cells in ankylosing spondylitis. One entry per CDR3 protein, called by TCRdb with MiXCR from the 5' RACE reads. The table lists 300,000 to 400,000 distinct CDR3 sequences, around 15% of them singletons, with less than 1.1% in the top ten. Sequencing used blood, either unsorted or a sorted T cell fraction (not recorded which). These receptors originate from a male donor with ankylosing spondylitis or in good health (not recorded which).

This chain uses TRBV3-1 with TRBJ2-3, with 9 bases matching TRBD2. Germline V CDR1 and CDR2: LGHDT, YNNKEL (reference sequence). CDR3 size: 18 residues. J lost 5 bases, V lost 0 bases, and 12 bases had no gene match. The CDR3 sequence is CASSQERRRGGRIDTQYF. The CDR3 DNA reads as TGTGCCAGCAGCCAAGAGAGGCGGCGGGGGGGCCGAATAGATACGCAGTATTTT.

The gene calls are TRBV5-1 and TRBJ1-2; D might be TRBD1 (6 bases). The CDR3 length is 14 residues. V lost 2 bases, J lost 7 bases, and 15 bases lay in between. Germline V gene data show CDR1 as SGHRS and CDR2 as YFSETQ. This CDR3 is CASSFDAGGIGYTF. The CDR3 nucleotides read TGCGCCAGCAGCTTCGATGCCGGGGGCATTGGCTACACCTTC.

The V and J genes are TRBV5-1 and TRBJ1-2; D may be TRBD1 (5 bases). The V and J ends lost 4 bases and 4 bases respectively, with 17 bases between them. CDR3 length: 15 amino acids. The germline V gene has CDR1 SGHRS and CDR2 YFSETQ. This CDR3 is CASSPGTGVVYGYTF. In DNA, the CDR3 is TGCGCCAGCAGCCCTGGGACCGGAGTGGTCTATGGCTACACCTTC.

The sample holds a few counts of this clonotype. The CDR3 DNA reads TGTGCCAGCAGCGCGGGACTAGCGGGAATGAACAATGAGCAGTTCTTC. Amino acid sequence: CASSAGLAGMNNEQFF. The chain employs TRBV5-4 and TRBJ2-1; 13 bases agree with TRBD2. Germline CDR1 reads SGHNT; CDR2 reads YYREEE (reference sequence). J lost 5 bases, V lost 4 bases, and 6 bases had no gene match. This CDR3 comprises 16 residues.

V is TRBV6-1 and J is TRBJ2-3, with TRBD1 matching 8 bases. Unmatched junction bases numbered 5, after V lost 7 bases and J lost 5 bases. The germline V gene encodes CDR1 MNHNS and CDR2 SASEGT. CDR3 length: 13 amino acids. CDR3 sequence (DNA): TGTGCCAGCAAGGACAGGGCCGGAGATACGCAGTATTTT. It translates to CASKDRAGDTQYF.

This sequence joins TRBV4-2 and TRBJ2-5, with D uncertain. This CDR3 is 17 amino acids long. Germline V gives CDR1 LGHNA, CDR2 YNFKEQ. V was clipped by 4 bases and J by 1 base, with 19 bases between them. The CDR3 spells CASSPGRIALFQETQYF. CDR3 in DNA: TGTGCCAGCAGCCCCGGGCGCATCGCCCTTTTCCAAGAGACCCAGTACTTC.

The chain recombines TRBV5-8 with TRBJ2-3, with 12 bases matching TRBD2. Trimming removed 0 bases from V and 4 bases from J; junction bases left unmatched: 3. The CDR3 consists of 16 residues. The germline gives CDR1 SGHTS, CDR2 YDEGEE. CDR3 DNA sequence: TGTGCCAGCAGCTTGGGGACTAGCGGGAAGGCAGATACGCAGTATTTT. Its protein is CASSLGTSGKADTQYF.

This clonotype was recorded a few times. The rearrangement uses TRBV6-1 and TRBJ1-5; D gene ambiguous. Germline CDR1 and CDR2: MNHNS and SASEGT. This CDR3 region has 14 residues. V was pared by 10 bases and J by 0 bases, with 13 bases between. CDR3 protein: CATARFYSNQPQHF. In DNA form, the CDR3 reads TGTGCCACCGCCCGGTTCTATAGCAATCAGCCCCAGCATTTT.